One and the same sample provided the 10 T cell receptor beta chains below, sequenced in a study of pediatric ulcerative colitis. The rectum was sampled with one to two pinch biopsies at colonoscopy. The method was immunoSEQ multiplex PCR; TCRdb's version includes in-frame clones alone and lacks a portion of them. The table lists 30,000 to 45,000 clones, 73% of them singletons. Sequencing input: gut tissue. These receptors were obtained from a boy between 10 and 17 years old with moderate ulcerative colitis.

This chain joins TRBV5-4 and TRBJ2-3, with TRBD2 matching 9 bases. The junction had 9 bases not matched to a gene; V was cut back by 1 base and J by 3 bases. This CDR3 is 17 amino acids long. Germline values: CDR1 SGHNT, CDR2 YYREEE (reference sequence). The CDR3 here is CASSLRVVAGVTDTQYF. The CDR3 DNA follows: TGTGCCAGCAGCTTGAGAGTCGTAGCGGGAGTAACAGATACGCAGTATTTT.

The chain joins TRBV29-1 to TRBJ2-5; 11 nucleotides match TRBD2. V was clipped by 5 bases and J by 7 bases; unmatched bases: 9. Looked up from germline, CDR1 is SQVTM and CDR2 is ANQGSEA. CDR3 size: 14 residues. CDR3: CSVIPLAGGGTQYF. CDR3 sequence (DNA): TGCAGCGTTATACCTCTAGCGGGGGGTGGGACCCAGTACTTC.

This clone was counted between two and nine times. J is TRBJ2-5 and V is TRBV9, with D hard to call. Germline loops: CDR1 SGDLS, CDR2 YYNGEE. Trimming left V 0 bases short and J 2 bases short, with 11 bases between. The CDR3 covers 15 residues. The CDR3 region is CASSVDIVPQETQYF. CDR3 nucleotides: TGTGCCAGCAGCGTAGACATTGTCCCTCAAGAGACCCAGTACTTC.

This rearrangement joins TRBV28 to TRBJ1-1, with D possibly matching TRBD1 (6 bases). With 3 bases removed from V and 1 base from J, the gap between germline ends came to 9 bases. Germline CDR1 and CDR2: MDHEN and SYDVKM. The CDR3 has 14 residues. As DNA, the CDR3 is TGTGCCAGCAGTTTCCCGGACAGGAACACTGAAGCTTTCTTT. It yields the protein CASSFPDRNTEAFF.

V usage is TRBV18 and J usage is TRBJ2-7; 8 nucleotides align to TRBD1. The junction had 11 bases not matched to a gene; V was cut back by 2 bases and J by 5 bases. CDR1 and CDR2 (germline): KGHSH, LQKENI. This CDR3 region has 16 residues. The CDR3 bases are TGTGCCAGCTCACCATTTATCGAGAGACAGGGGAACGAGCAGTACTTC. Translation: CASSPFIERQGNEQYF.

The table lists this clone with a few counts. This rearrangement joins TRBV5-1 to TRBJ2-6; no definite D call. Germline V lookup: CDR1 SGHRS, CDR2 YFSETQ. This CDR3 comprises 14 residues. V lost 3 bases, J lost 0 bases, and 4 bases lay in between. This CDR3 is CASSSGSGANVLTF. DNA of the CDR3: TGCGCCAGCAGCTCAGGCTCTGGGGCCAACGTCCTGACTTTC.

This clone showed up just once. CDR3 in DNA: TGTGCCAGCAGTCACGGGACTAGCGGGAGCAATGAGCAGTTCTTC. Its translation is CASSHGTSGSNEQFF. The chain is built from TRBV6-4 and TRBJ2-1; 14 bases line up with TRBD2. The CDR3 runs to 15 residues. Trimming cost V 5 bases and J 6 bases; bases outside gene matches: 3. CDR1 and CDR2 from the germline V gene are MRHNA and SNTAGT.

This chain joins TRBV11-2 and TRBJ2-1, with D possibly TRBD1 on 6 matching bases. The germline gives CDR1 SGHAT, CDR2 FQNNGV. The CDR3 runs to 16 residues. The V end was cut by 0 bases, the J end by 7 bases, with 16 bases between. The CDR3 DNA is TGTGCCAGCAGCTTAGATCGTCTAGGAAGGGGGAATGAGCAGTTCTTC. Its protein product is CASSLDRLGRGNEQFF.

The chain recombines TRBV25-1 with TRBJ2-7; D is perhaps TRBD2 (6 bases). Germline V gene sequence: CDR1 MGHDK, CDR2 SYGVNS. There are 14 residues in the CDR3. V lost 5 bases to trimming and J lost 0 bases, with 11 bases between them. The CDR3 reads CASSIDGGSYEQYF. CDR3 sequence (DNA): TGTGCCAGCAGTATCGACGGGGGCTCCTACGAGCAGTACTTC.

This clone was detected only once. The J gene is TRBJ2-3, the V gene TRBV21-1; the table assigns TRBD1, which was not confirmed against the DNA. TRBV21-1 is a documented pseudogene. The CDR3 runs 15 residues. CDR3 nucleotides: TGTGCCAGCCCGAAAATAGGGGGAGTCCCGTCGGGGCAGTATTTT. This sequence encodes CASPKIGGVPSGQYF.